The T cell receptor beta chain under discussion was sequenced for a study of T cell changes during pregnancy in multiple sclerosis. The CDR3 sequence is 14 residues long. Trimming took off 2 bases at V and 5 bases at J, with 11 bases between the two ends. Per germline, CDR1 SGHRS and CDR2 YFSETQ. This table comes from immunoSEQ multiplex PCR, and its TCRdb copy is limited to in-frame clones, with some not included. The profile covers 40,000 to 55,000 clones, with 80% to 95% appearing a single time and approximately 0.25% taken by the ten largest. Sequences were derived from CD4+ T cells from peripheral blood mononuclear cells, sampled in the second trimester of pregnancy. The receptor comes from a female donor with multiple sclerosis, enrolled in a pregnancy study. This chain links TRBV5-1 with TRBJ2-1; tentatively, D is TRBD1 (5 bases). CDR3 nucleotides: TGCGCCAGCAGCTTCATGACAGCCGACAATGAGCAGTTCTTC. Protein: CASSFMTADNEQFF.